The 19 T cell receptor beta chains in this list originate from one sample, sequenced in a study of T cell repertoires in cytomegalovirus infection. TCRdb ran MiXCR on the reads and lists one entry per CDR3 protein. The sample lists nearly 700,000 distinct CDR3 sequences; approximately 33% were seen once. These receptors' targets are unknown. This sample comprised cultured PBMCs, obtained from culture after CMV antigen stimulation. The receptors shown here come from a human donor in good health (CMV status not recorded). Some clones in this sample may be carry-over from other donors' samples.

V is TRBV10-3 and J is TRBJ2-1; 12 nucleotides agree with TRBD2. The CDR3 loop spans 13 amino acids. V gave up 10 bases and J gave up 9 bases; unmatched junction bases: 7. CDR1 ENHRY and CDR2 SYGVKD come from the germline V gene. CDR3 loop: CASRGLAGSEQFF. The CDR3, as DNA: TGTGCCAGCCGAGGACTAGCGGGAAGTGAGCAGTTCTTC.

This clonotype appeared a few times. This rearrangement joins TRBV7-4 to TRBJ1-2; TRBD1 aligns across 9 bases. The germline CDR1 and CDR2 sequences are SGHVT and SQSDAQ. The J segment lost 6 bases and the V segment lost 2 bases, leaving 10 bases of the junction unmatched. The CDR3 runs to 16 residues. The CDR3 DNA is TGTGCCAGCAGCTTACGGGTGGACAGGGGCCCGGATGGCTACACCTTC. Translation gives CASSLRVDRGPDGYTF.

The CDR3 spells CASGQGGGLTGELFF. The DNA of the CDR3 is TGTGCCAGCGGACAAGGGGGAGGGCTCACCGGGGAGCTGTTTTTT. The chain employs TRBV7-2 and TRBJ2-2; D might be TRBD2 (7 bases). The CDR3 is made up of 15 amino acids. The V end lost 8 bases, the J end lost 4 bases, and 17 bases lay between the germline ends. The germline V gene has CDR1 SGHTA and CDR2 FQGNSA.

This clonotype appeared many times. This CDR3 is CASTIRTSGRYYNEQFF. The DNA of the CDR3 is TGTGCCAGCACCATCCGGACTAGCGGGAGATATTACAATGAGCAGTTCTTC. The chain combines TRBV7-2 with TRBJ2-1; 13 bases line up with TRBD2. The CDR3 extends over 17 amino acids. Germline CDR1 reads SGHTA; CDR2 reads FQGNSA. The V and J ends lost 7 bases and 4 bases, in that order; junction bases with no gene match: 10.

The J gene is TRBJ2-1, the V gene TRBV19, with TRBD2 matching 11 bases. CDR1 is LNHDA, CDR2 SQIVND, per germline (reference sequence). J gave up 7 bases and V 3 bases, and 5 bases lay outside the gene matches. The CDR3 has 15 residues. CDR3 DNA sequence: TGTGCCAGTAGTATTATGGGGACTAGCGGAAATGAGCAGTTCTTC. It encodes CASSIMGTSGNEQFF.

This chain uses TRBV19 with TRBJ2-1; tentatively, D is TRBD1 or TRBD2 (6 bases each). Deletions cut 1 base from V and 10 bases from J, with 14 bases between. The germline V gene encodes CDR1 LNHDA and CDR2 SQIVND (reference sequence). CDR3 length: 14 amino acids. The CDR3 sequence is CASSIARGAWEQFF. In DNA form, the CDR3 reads TGTGCCAGTAGTATAGCGAGGGGGGCATGGGAGCAGTTCTTC.

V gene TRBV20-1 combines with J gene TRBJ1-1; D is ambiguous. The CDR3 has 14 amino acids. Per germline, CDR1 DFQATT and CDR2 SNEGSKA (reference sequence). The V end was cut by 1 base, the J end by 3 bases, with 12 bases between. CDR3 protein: CSARGVYSHTEAFF. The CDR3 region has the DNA TGCAGTGCTAGAGGGGTTTACTCACACACTGAAGCTTTCTTT.

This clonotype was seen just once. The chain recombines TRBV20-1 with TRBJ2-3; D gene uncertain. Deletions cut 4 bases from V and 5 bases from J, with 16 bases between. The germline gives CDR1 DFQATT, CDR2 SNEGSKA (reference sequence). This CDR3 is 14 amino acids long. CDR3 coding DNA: TGCAGTGCTACTCCAGGCCGCCGGGTAGATACGCAGTATTTT. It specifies CSATPGRRVDTQYF.

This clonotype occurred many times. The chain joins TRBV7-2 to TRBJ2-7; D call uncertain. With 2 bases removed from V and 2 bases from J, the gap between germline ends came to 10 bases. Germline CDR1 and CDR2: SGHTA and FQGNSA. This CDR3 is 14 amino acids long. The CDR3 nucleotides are TGTGCCAGCAGCTTATTCAGCCGGGCCTACGAGCAGTACTTC. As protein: CASSLFSRAYEQYF. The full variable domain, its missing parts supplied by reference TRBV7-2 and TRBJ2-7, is GAGVSQSPSNKVTEKGKDVELRCDPISGHTALYWYRQSLGQGLEFLIYFQGNSAPDKSGLPSDRFSAERTGGSVSTLTIQRTQQEDSAVYLCASSLFSRAYEQYFGPGTRLTVT.

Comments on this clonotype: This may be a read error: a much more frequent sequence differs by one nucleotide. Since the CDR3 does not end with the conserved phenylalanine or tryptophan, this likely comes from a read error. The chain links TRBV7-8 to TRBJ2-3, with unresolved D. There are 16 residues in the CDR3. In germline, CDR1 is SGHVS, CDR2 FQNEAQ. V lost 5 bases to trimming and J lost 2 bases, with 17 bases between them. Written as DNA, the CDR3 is TGTGCCAGCAGCCCCCTATTGGCATCTTACACAGATACGCAGTATATT. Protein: CASSPLLASYTDTQYI.

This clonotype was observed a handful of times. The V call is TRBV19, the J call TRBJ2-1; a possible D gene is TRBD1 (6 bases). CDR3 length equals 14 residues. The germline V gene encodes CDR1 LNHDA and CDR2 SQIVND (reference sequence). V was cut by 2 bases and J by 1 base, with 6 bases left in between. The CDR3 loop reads CASSIQGSYNEQFF. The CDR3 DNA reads TGTGCCAGTAGTATACAGGGGTCCTACAATGAGCAGTTCTTC.

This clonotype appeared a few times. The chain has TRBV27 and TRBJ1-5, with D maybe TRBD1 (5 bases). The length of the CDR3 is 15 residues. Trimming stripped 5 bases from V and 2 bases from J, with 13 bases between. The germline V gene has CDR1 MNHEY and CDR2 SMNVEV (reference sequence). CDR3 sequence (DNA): TGTGCCAGCAGTCTTATTAGACAGCGCAATCAGCCCCAGCATTTT. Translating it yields CASSLIRQRNQPQHF.

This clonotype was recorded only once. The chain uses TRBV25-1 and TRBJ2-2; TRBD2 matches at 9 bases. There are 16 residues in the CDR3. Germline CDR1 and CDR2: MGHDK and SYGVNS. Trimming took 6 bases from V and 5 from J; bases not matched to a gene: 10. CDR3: CASRGGSGSGTGELFF. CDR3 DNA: TGTGCCAGCAGGGGGGGTAGCGGGAGTGGGACCGGGGAGCTGTTTTTT.

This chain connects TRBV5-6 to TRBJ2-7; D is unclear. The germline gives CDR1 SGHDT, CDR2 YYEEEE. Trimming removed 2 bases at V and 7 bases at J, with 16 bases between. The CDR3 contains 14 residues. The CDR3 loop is CASSFWAVRREQYF. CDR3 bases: TGTGCCAGCAGCTTTTGGGCTGTACGCAGAGAGCAGTACTTC.

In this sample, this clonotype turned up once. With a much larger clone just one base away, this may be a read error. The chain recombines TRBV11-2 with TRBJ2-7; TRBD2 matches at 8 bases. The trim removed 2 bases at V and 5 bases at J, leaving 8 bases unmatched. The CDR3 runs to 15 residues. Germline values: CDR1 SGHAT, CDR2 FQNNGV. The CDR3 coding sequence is TGTGCCAGCAGCTTATCATCGCGGGGGGCCCACGAGCAGTACTTC. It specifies CASSLSSRGAHEQYF.

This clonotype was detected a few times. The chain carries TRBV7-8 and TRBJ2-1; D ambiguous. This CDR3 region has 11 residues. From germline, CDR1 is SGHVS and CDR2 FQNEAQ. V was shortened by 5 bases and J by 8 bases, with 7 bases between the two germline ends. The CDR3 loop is CASSPWDEQFF. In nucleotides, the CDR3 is TGTGCCAGCAGCCCTTGGGATGAGCAGTTCTTC.

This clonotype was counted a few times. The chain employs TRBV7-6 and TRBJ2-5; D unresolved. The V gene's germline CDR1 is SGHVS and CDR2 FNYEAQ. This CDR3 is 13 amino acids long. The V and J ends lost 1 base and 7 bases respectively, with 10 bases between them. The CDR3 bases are TGTGCCAGCAGCTTAGAGGTCCTAGGGACCCAGTACTTC. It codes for CASSLEVLGTQYF.

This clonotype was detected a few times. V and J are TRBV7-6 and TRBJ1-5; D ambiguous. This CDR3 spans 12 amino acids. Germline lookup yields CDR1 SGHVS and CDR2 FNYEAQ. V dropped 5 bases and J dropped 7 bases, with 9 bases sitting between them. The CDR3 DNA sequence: TGTGCCAGCAGCCGTCTTAGGCAGCCCCAGCATTTT. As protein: CASSRLRQPQHF.

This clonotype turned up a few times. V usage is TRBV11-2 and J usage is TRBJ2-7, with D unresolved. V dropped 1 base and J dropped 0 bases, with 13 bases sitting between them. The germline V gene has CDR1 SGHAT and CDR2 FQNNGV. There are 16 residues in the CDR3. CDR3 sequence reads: CASSLVRQSLSYEQYF. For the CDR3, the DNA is TGTGCCAGCAGCTTAGTACGGCAGTCCCTCTCCTACGAGCAGTACTTC.